The subject of this entry is one T cell receptor (beta chain). The sample comes from a study of blood T cell repertoires in COVID-19. For the study at large: Whether acute or convalescent, the COVID-19 samples came from the United States, Italy and Spain. The cDNA or gDNA used as material had been derived from T cells, B-cell-depleted T cells, or PBMCs.

In the original processing: Amplification from reference gene primers served as the basis for estimated nucleated cell counts. Here immunoSEQ multiplex PCR was the method, and the copy in TCRdb shows in-frame clones only, minus some. V, J and clone size were drawn from that table, and D and trimming were deduced from the DNA. The sample includes fewer than 85,000 clones, about 88% of them seen just once. V dropped 8 bases and J dropped 2; count of bases not matched to a gene: 16. Germline V lookup: CDR1 GTSNPN, CDR2 SVGIG (reference sequence). The CDR3 runs 17 residues. The sequence came from a human donor in a cohort sampled during active COVID-19. The material sequenced was peripheral blood. The chain couples TRBV30 to TRBJ2-3, with 10 bases aligning to TRBD2. The chain's CDR3 is CARRPSGRAGYTDTQYF. For the CDR3, the DNA is TGTGCCCGACGTCCAAGCGGGAGGGCGGGATACACAGATACGCAGTATTTT. Based on the CDR3 plus reference TRBV30 and TRBJ2-3, the full variable domain is SQTIHQWPATLVQPVGSPLSLECTVEGTSNPNLYWYRQAAGRGLQLLFYSVGIGQISSEVPQNLSASRPQDRQFILSSKKLLLSDSGFYLCARRPSGRAGYTDTQYFGPGTRLTVL.